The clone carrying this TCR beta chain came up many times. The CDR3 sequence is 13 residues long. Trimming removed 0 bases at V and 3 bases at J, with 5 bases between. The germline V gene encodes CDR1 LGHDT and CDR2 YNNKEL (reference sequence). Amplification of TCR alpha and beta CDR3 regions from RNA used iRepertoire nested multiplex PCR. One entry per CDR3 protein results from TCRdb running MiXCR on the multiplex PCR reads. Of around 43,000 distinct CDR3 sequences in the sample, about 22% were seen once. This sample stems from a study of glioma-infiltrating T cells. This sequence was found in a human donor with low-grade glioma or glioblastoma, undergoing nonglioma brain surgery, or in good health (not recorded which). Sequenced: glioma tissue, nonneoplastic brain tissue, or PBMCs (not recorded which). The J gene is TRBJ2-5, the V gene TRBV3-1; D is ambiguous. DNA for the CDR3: TGTGCCAGCAGCCAAGAAAGAGAAGAGACCCAGTACTTC. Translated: CASSQEREETQYF.